This T cell receptor beta chain comes out of a study of OX40 agonist ivuxolimab in advanced cancers. Study summary: Those treated in dose escalation had hepatocellular carcinoma, melanoma, renal cell cancer or head and neck cancer.

V gave up 3 bases and J gave up 5 bases, with 16 bases separating them. The CDR3 totals 15 residues. Germline values: CDR1 MDHEN, CDR2 SYDVKM. The assay was immunoSEQ multiplex PCR, and TCRdb's table has in-frame clones only and misses some. The sample includes 25,000 to 35,000 clones, more than 85% of them seen just once. The specimen comprised CD4+ or CD8+ T cells sorted from blood, sampled in a trial of the OX40 agonist ivuxolimab. The sequence was obtained from an adult with an advanced solid tumor such as melanoma, head and neck, liver or kidney cancer. The chain joins TRBV28 to TRBJ1-1; D call uncertain. This CDR3 reads CASSFPAGSGTEAFF. The CDR3 DNA reads as TGTGCCAGCAGTTTTCCCGCCGGGTCGGGGACTGAAGCTTTCTTT.